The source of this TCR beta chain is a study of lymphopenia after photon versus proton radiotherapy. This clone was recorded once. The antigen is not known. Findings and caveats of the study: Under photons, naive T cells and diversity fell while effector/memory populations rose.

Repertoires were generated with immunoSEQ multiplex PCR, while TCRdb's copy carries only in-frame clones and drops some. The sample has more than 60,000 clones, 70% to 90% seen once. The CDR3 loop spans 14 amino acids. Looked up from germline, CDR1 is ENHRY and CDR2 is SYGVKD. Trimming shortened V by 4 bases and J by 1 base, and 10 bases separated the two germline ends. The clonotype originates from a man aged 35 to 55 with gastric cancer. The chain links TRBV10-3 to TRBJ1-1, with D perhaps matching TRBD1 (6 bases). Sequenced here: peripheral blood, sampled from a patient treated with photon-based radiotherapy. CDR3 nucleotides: TGTGCCATCAGTGCGACGGACAGGAACACTGAAGCTTTCTTT. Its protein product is CAISATDRNTEAFF.